Following are 4 T cell receptor beta chains from one sample sequenced in a study of blood T cell repertoires in COVID-19. Libraries were prepared by immunoSEQ multiplex PCR; TCRdb keeps only in-frame clonotypes and omits some of them. Of 250,000 to 400,000 clones in the sample, about 91% are singletons; the top ten hold 1.5% to 2%. Source material: peripheral blood. Receptors were obtained from a woman aged 25 to 39 with COVID-19, enrolled during active disease.

This chain joins TRBV3-1 (or the pseudogene TRBV3-2) and TRBJ1-1, with D perhaps matching TRBD1 (6 bases). This CDR3 comprises 13 residues. The V end lost 5 bases, the J end lost 1 base, and 8 bases lay between the germline ends. Germline V gene lookup returns CDR1 LGHDT and CDR2 YNNKEL (reference sequence). Here the CDR3 DNA reads TGTGCCAGCAGCGCACAGGGGAACACTGAAGCTTTCTTT. Amino acids: CASSAQGNTEAFF.

The chain uses TRBV28 and TRBJ2-2, with 12 bases fitting TRBD2. Trimming at V came to 3 bases and at J to 5 bases, leaving 1 base not matched to a gene. This CDR3 is built from 15 residues. Germline CDR1 MDHEN, CDR2 SYDVKM. The CDR3 nucleotides are TGTGCCAGCAGTTTTCTAGCGGGAGGGACCGGGGAGCTGTTTTTT. This sequence encodes CASSFLAGGTGELFF.

The chain links TRBV6-5 to TRBJ1-2; possible D gene TRBD1, 6 bases. The V gene lost 0 bases and the J gene lost 5 bases, with 13 bases spanning the gap. Per germline, CDR1 MNHEY and CDR2 SVGAGI. CDR3 size: 15 residues. CDR3: CASSYSTGRGYGYTF. For the CDR3, the DNA is TGTGCCAGCAGTTACTCTACAGGGCGCGGATATGGCTACACCTTC.

J is TRBJ1-4 and V is TRBV5-5; TRBD1 matches at 8 bases. Germline CDR1 reads SGHKS; CDR2 reads YYEKEE (reference sequence). V gave up 0 bases and J gave up 4 bases; unmatched junction bases: 5. CDR3 length equals 16 residues. The CDR3 bases are TGTGCCAGCAGCTTGGTTGGGACAGGTCTTAATGAAAAACTGTTTTTT. This translates into CASSLVGTGLNEKLFF.